A selection of T cell receptor beta chains follows, all from one sample in a study of blood T cell repertoires in COVID-19. The repertoire was sequenced with immunoSEQ multiplex PCR; TCRdb's copy has only in-frame clones and lacks some. The table includes 650,000 to 800,000 clones, approximately 90% detected once. Sequencing was done on a sample of peripheral blood. These TCRs come from a young woman with acute or convalescent COVID-19. The CDR3 runs from the conserved cysteine through the conserved F or W. A D gene is named only where the DNA matches it firmly. Only part of the rows carry a size: once, few, many, or a class if the clone is expanded.

abundance: NA; j_gene: TRBJ2-1; d_gene: TRBD1; v_gene: TRBV19; len: 15; CDR3aa: CASSIERGPYNEQFF; CDR3nt: TGTGCCAGTAGTATTGAGAGGGGGCCCTACAATGAGCAGTTCTTC
abundance: NA; j_gene: TRBJ2-5; d_gene: NA; v_gene: TRBV21-1; len: 11; CDR3aa: CASSRQTTQYF; CDR3nt: TGTGCCAGCAGCAGACAGACGACCCAGTACTTC
abundance: NA; j_gene: TRBJ1-2; d_gene: NA; v_gene: TRBV19; len: 15; CDR3aa: CASSPGVTGDYGYTF; CDR3nt: TGTGCCAGTAGTCCCGGGGTTACCGGCGACTATGGCTACACCTTC
abundance: NA; j_gene: TRBJ1-1; d_gene: NA; v_gene: TRBV5-1; len: 17; CDR3aa: CASSNGLGGPMNTEAFF; CDR3nt: TGCGCCAGCAGCAACGGTCTGGGGGGGCCCATGAACACTGAAGCTTTCTTT
abundance: NA; j_gene: TRBJ1-3; d_gene: NA; v_gene: TRBV7-9; len: 17; CDR3aa: CASSLYPSLTSGNTIYF; CDR3nt: TGTGCCAGCAGCTTATACCCTAGCCTAACCTCTGGAAACACCATATATTTT
abundance: NA; j_gene: TRBJ2-5; d_gene: NA; v_gene: TRBV3-1/TRBV3-2; len: 16; CDR3aa: CASSQETGQGGETQYF; CDR3nt: TGTGCCAGCAGCCAAGAGACGGGGCAGGGGGGTGAGACCCAGTACTTC
abundance: NA; j_gene: TRBJ1-1; d_gene: NA; v_gene: TRBV5-1; len: 12; CDR3aa: CASSLEGPEAFF; CDR3nt: TGCGCCAGCAGCTTGGAGGGGCCTGAAGCTTTCTTT
abundance: NA; j_gene: TRBJ2-7; d_gene: TRBD1; v_gene: TRBV6-5; len: 13; CDR3aa: CARGQGKYYEQYF; CDR3nt: TGTGCCAGGGGACAGGGGAAGTACTACGAGCAGTACTTC
abundance: NA; j_gene: TRBJ1-6; d_gene: TRBD1; v_gene: TRBV30; len: 16; CDR3aa: CAWSRVEGQGNSPLHF; CDR3nt: TGTGCCTGGAGTAGGGTGGAAGGACAGGGGAATTCACCCCTCCACTTT
abundance: once; j_gene: TRBJ1-5; d_gene: NA; v_gene: TRBV12-5; len: 17; CDR3aa: CASGFQGFGNSNQPQHF; CDR3nt: TGTGCTAGTGGTTTTCAGGGGTTTGGCAACTCCAATCAGCCCCAGCATTTT
abundance: few; j_gene: TRBJ1-2; d_gene: TRBD1; v_gene: TRBV2; len: 19; CDR3aa: CASSADSWTGGNINYGYTF; CDR3nt: TGTGCCAGCAGTGCGGACTCGTGGACAGGGGGCAATATTAACTATGGCTACACCTTC
abundance: NA; j_gene: TRBJ2-7; d_gene: TRBD1; v_gene: TRBV6-5; len: 14; CDR3aa: CASSQPGTAYEQYF; CDR3nt: TGTGCCAGCAGTCAACCCGGGACAGCGTACGAGCAGTACTTC
abundance: NA; j_gene: TRBJ1-6; d_gene: NA; v_gene: TRBV27; len: 13; CDR3aa: CASSLLPRGGLHF; CDR3nt: TGTGCCAGCAGTTTACTGCCACGGGGGGGACTCCACTTT
abundance: NA; j_gene: TRBJ1-1; d_gene: NA; v_gene: TRBV19; len: 14; CDR3aa: CASAGTLMNTEAFF; CDR3nt: TGTGCCAGTGCAGGGACTCTAATGAACACTGAAGCTTTCTTT
abundance: NA; j_gene: TRBJ1-1; d_gene: TRBD1; v_gene: TRBV7-9; len: 15; CDR3aa: CASSFITGAFTEAFF; CDR3nt: TGTGCCAGCAGCTTTATAACAGGGGCTTTTACTGAAGCTTTCTTT
abundance: NA; j_gene: TRBJ2-7; d_gene: TRBD2; v_gene: TRBV29-1; len: 13; CDR3aa: CSVWTRAWVEQYF; CDR3nt: TGCAGCGTTTGGACTAGAGCTTGGGTCGAGCAGTACTTC
abundance: NA; j_gene: TRBJ1-3; d_gene: NA; v_gene: TRBV6-5; len: 15; CDR3aa: CASSYSMSGGNTIYF; CDR3nt: TGTGCCAGCAGTTACTCGATGAGCGGAGGGAACACCATATATTTT
abundance: NA; j_gene: TRBJ1-1; d_gene: NA; v_gene: TRBV20-1; len: 11; CDR3aa: CSATVNTEAFF; CDR3nt: TGCAGTGCGACAGTGAACACTGAAGCTTTCTTT
abundance: NA; j_gene: TRBJ1-2; d_gene: NA; v_gene: TRBV6-2/TRBV6-3; len: 12; CDR3aa: CASSYGRDLYTF; CDR3nt: TGTGCCAGCAGTTACGGGAGGGACCTCTACACCTTC
abundance: NA; j_gene: TRBJ2-1; d_gene: TRBD1; v_gene: TRBV9; len: 16; CDR3aa: CASTISPGQGLNEQFF; CDR3nt: TGTGCCAGCACAATATCCCCGGGACAGGGATTGAATGAGCAGTTCTTC
abundance: NA; j_gene: TRBJ1-4; d_gene: TRBD1; v_gene: TRBV25-1; len: 17; CDR3aa: CASSELTGDATNEKLFF; CDR3nt: TGTGCCAGCAGTGAACTTACAGGGGACGCAACTAATGAAAAACTGTTTTTT
abundance: once; j_gene: TRBJ1-1; d_gene: NA; v_gene: TRBV7-8; len: 12; CDR3aa: CASSPGSIEAFF; CDR3nt: TGTGCCAGCAGCCCAGGGTCTATTGAAGCTTTCTTT
abundance: NA; j_gene: TRBJ2-7; d_gene: TRBD1; v_gene: TRBV19; len: 16; CDR3aa: CASSTNPGQGADEQYF; CDR3nt: TGTGCCAGTAGTACAAACCCGGGACAGGGGGCGGACGAGCAGTACTTC
abundance: once; j_gene: TRBJ2-7; d_gene: TRBD1; v_gene: TRBV5-1; len: 14; CDR3aa: CASSPDRSSYEQYF; CDR3nt: TGCGCCAGCAGCCCGGACAGGAGCTCCTACGAGCAGTACTTC
abundance: NA; j_gene: TRBJ1-1; d_gene: TRBD1; v_gene: TRBV5-1; len: 16; CDR3aa: CASSPRTGGSNTEAFF; CDR3nt: TGCGCCAGCAGCCCCCGGACAGGGGGTTCGAACACTGAAGCTTTCTTT
abundance: NA; j_gene: TRBJ2-3; d_gene: NA; v_gene: TRBV29-1; len: 13; CDR3aa: CSVVGGPTDTQYF; CDR3nt: TGCAGCGTTGTAGGCGGCCCCACAGATACGCAGTATTTT
abundance: NA; j_gene: TRBJ2-1; d_gene: TRBD1; v_gene: TRBV11-3; len: 15; CDR3aa: CASSARTGVYNEQFF; CDR3nt: TGTGCCAGCAGCGCCCGGACAGGGGTCTACAATGAGCAGTTCTTC
abundance: once; j_gene: TRBJ1-1; d_gene: TRBD1; v_gene: TRBV25-1; len: 13; CDR3aa: CASRLTGGTEAFF; CDR3nt: TGTGCCAGCAGATTGACAGGGGGGACTGAAGCTTTCTTT
abundance: NA; j_gene: TRBJ1-1; d_gene: NA; v_gene: TRBV9; len: 15; CDR3aa: CASSLGDGEKTEAFF; CDR3nt: TGTGCCAGCAGCCTGGGAGACGGGGAGAAGACTGAAGCTTTCTTT
abundance: once; j_gene: TRBJ2-7; d_gene: NA; v_gene: TRBV5-4; len: 13; CDR3aa: CASSFDGGFEQYF; CDR3nt: TGTGCCAGCAGCTTCGATGGGGGGTTCGAGCAGTACTTC
abundance: NA; j_gene: TRBJ1-1; d_gene: NA; v_gene: TRBV6-2/TRBV6-3; len: 15; CDR3aa: CASSYGRQPSPKAFF; CDR3nt: TGTGCCAGCAGTTACGGTAGACAGCCTTCGCCGAAAGCTTTCTTT
abundance: NA; j_gene: TRBJ2-3; d_gene: NA; v_gene: TRBV6-5; len: 15; CDR3aa: CASSLTVTGPDTQYF; CDR3nt: TGTGCCAGCAGTTTGACGGTTACGGGTCCAGATACGCAGTATTTT
abundance: NA; j_gene: TRBJ1-1; d_gene: NA; v_gene: TRBV29-1; len: 13; CDR3aa: CSVSTGSGTEAFF; CDR3nt: TGCAGCGTTTCCACAGGGTCGGGGACTGAAGCTTTCTTT
abundance: NA; j_gene: TRBJ2-7; d_gene: NA; v_gene: TRBV12-3/TRBV12-4; len: 12; CDR3aa: CASSTSSYEQYF; CDR3nt: TGTGCCAGCAGTACCAGCTCCTACGAGCAGTACTTC
abundance: NA; j_gene: TRBJ1-6; d_gene: NA; v_gene: TRBV5-5; len: 14; CDR3aa: CASIRTSNNSPLHF; CDR3nt: TGTGCCAGCATCCGAACAAGTAATAATTCACCCCTCCACTTT
abundance: NA; j_gene: TRBJ1-2; d_gene: NA; v_gene: TRBV28; len: 11; CDR3aa: CASSGDNGYTF; CDR3nt: TGTGCCAGCTCAGGGGATAATGGCTACACCTTC
abundance: NA; j_gene: TRBJ1-2; d_gene: TRBD1; v_gene: TRBV3-1/TRBV3-2; len: 17; CDR3aa: CASSPLVGGQDVYGYTF; CDR3nt: TGTGCCAGCAGCCCTCTCGTTGGGGGACAGGACGTCTATGGCTACACCTTC
abundance: NA; j_gene: TRBJ1-4; d_gene: NA; v_gene: TRBV7-9; len: 16; CDR3aa: CASSLQGTSTNEKLFF; CDR3nt: TGTGCCAGCAGCTTACAGGGGACCTCAACTAATGAAAAACTGTTTTTT